One and the same sample provided the 17 T cell receptor beta chains below, sequenced in a study of CD8+ T cells in alopecia areata. Extracted RNA was reverse transcribed, and the resulting cDNA served as sequencing template. Profiling relied on immunoSEQ multiplex PCR, and the TCRdb table lists in-frame clones only, not all of them. The sample carries 150,000 to 200,000 clones, 50% to 65% recorded once. Material for sequencing was CD4+ T cells sorted from blood. The receptor set was obtained from a human donor in good health.

CDR3 sequence: CASHVGRTDTQYF. CDR3 nucleotides: TGTGCCAGCCATGTCGGACGCACAGATACGCAGTATTTT. This chain joins TRBV2 and TRBJ2-3; D gene unclear. CDR1 is SNHLY, CDR2 FYNNEI, per germline. V gave up 8 bases and J gave up 1 base, with 10 bases separating them. This CDR3 is built from 13 residues.

This clone was counted only a few times. The CDR3 nucleotides are TGCAGCGCCTTGACGCGCCCTTTCGAGACCCAGTACTTC. Protein sequence: CSALTRPFETQYF. V is TRBV29-1 and J is TRBJ2-5; D is uncertain. This CDR3 is 13 amino acids long. The germline CDR1 and CDR2 sequences are SQVTM and ANQGSEA. Trimming stripped 7 bases from V and 5 bases from J, with 17 bases between.

This clone was seen only once. The chain employs TRBV11-3 and TRBJ2-5; maybe TRBD2 (7 bases). Germline CDR1 and CDR2: SGHNT and YENEEA. V was clipped by 4 bases and J by 4 bases, with 10 bases between them. The CDR3 has 13 amino acids. CDR3 bases: TGTGCCAGCAGCTGGAGGGGGGGAGAGACCCAGTACTTC. It specifies CASSWRGGETQYF.

This clone appeared a few times. This chain links TRBV29-1 with TRBJ2-5; D possibly corresponds to TRBD1 (5 bases). The closer fit of TRBJ2-7 to the DNA end suggests the J call may be wrong. CDR1 and CDR2 (germline): SQVTM, ANQGSEA. CDR3 size: 14 residues. The CDR3 DNA is TGCAGCGTTGAACCCGACAGTACATCCTACGAGCAGTACTTC. As protein: CSVEPDSTSYEQYF.

This clone was found a few times. The V and J genes are TRBV30 and TRBJ1-2; D unclear. Germline values: CDR1 GTSNPN, CDR2 SVGIG (reference sequence). The CDR3 is made up of 12 amino acids. Deletions cut 8 bases from V and 3 bases from J, with 13 bases between. The CDR3 region is CARTGSYYGYTF. The DNA for the CDR3 is TGTGCCCGCACCGGGAGCTACTATGGCTACACCTTC.

The gene calls are TRBV6-5 and TRBJ1-5; TRBD1 is a possible D gene (5 bases). From germline, CDR1 is MNHEY and CDR2 SVGAGI. V lost 6 bases and J lost 6, with 12 bases in between. The CDR3 has 13 residues. The CDR3 region is CASRRQLGQPQHF. For the CDR3, the DNA is TGTGCCAGCAGACGACAGCTCGGTCAGCCCCAGCATTTT.

This sequence joins TRBV19 and TRBJ2-2; no clear D. Germline V lookup: CDR1 LNHDA, CDR2 SQIVND (reference sequence). CDR3 length equals 12 residues. V lost 10 bases and J 6 bases, leaving 12 bases between the germline ends. CDR3: CAILKGPGELFF. CDR3 coding DNA: TGTGCCATCCTGAAAGGTCCCGGGGAGCTGTTTTTT.

The V gene is TRBV7-9, the J gene TRBJ2-3; 13 bases map to TRBD2. The junction had 3 bases not matched to a gene; V was cut back by 4 bases and J by 2 bases. Germline lookup yields CDR1 SEHNR and CDR2 FQNEAQ (reference sequence). This CDR3 is 16 amino acids long. The CDR3 here is CASSSGLAGNTDTQYF. For the CDR3, the DNA is TGTGCCAGCAGCTCGGGACTAGCGGGAAACACAGATACGCAGTATTTT. Complete variable domain (other parts from reference TRBV7-9 and TRBJ2-3): DTGVSQNPRHKITKRGQNVTFRCDPISEHNRLYWYRQTLGQGPEFLTYFQNEAQLEKSRLLSDRFSAERPKGSFSTLEIQRTEQGDSAMYLCASSSGLAGNTDTQYFGPGTRLTVL.

The chain has TRBV2 and TRBJ2-3; 9 nucleotides agree with TRBD1. J lost 8 bases, V lost 10 bases, and 16 bases had no gene match. The CDR3 sequence is 15 residues long. From germline, CDR1 is SNHLY and CDR2 FYNNEI. The chain's CDR3 is CAIKREGQGGSTQYF. DNA for the CDR3: TGTGCCATCAAAAGGGAGGGACAGGGTGGAAGTACGCAGTATTTT.

The chain couples TRBV10-3 to TRBJ2-3, with TRBD1 as a possible D gene (6 bases). The CDR3 has 14 residues. Germline loops: CDR1 ENHRY, CDR2 SYGVKD. Trimming left V 4 bases short and J 3 bases short, with 11 bases between. The CDR3 DNA follows: TGTGCCATCAGTGCAGGGGCTGGGACAGATACGCAGTATTTT. It codes for CAISAGAGTDTQYF.

The count of this clone is one. The CDR3 protein is CASSLNRNEKLFF. The CDR3 coding sequence is TGTGCCAGCAGCTTAAACAGAAATGAAAAACTGTTTTTT. The chain combines TRBV7-2 with TRBJ1-4; D remains unclear. CDR1 is SGHTA, CDR2 FQGNSA, per germline. With 2 bases removed from V and 5 bases from J, the gap between germline ends came to 6 bases. The CDR3 has 13 amino acids.

This clone came up a few times. The genes are TRBV2 and TRBJ2-2, with 14 positions matching TRBD2. CDR3 size: 15 residues. The J segment lost 9 bases and the V segment lost 3 bases, leaving 3 bases of the junction unmatched. The V gene's germline CDR1 is SNHLY and CDR2 FYNNEI. Written as DNA, the CDR3 is TGTGCCAGCAGTGAGGGACTAGCGGGAGTCCGGGAGCTGTTTTTT. This gives the protein CASSEGLAGVRELFF.

The chain links TRBV7-2 to TRBJ2-7; tentative D call: TRBD2 (5 bases). This CDR3 is built from 14 residues. Germline CDR1 is SGHTA and CDR2 is FQGNSA. Trimming shortened V by 4 bases and J by 6 bases, and 16 bases separated the two germline ends. CDR3 coding DNA: TGTGCCAGCAGCTCAGGCCCGTCTGGAGGCGAGCAGTACTTC. Translated: CASSSGPSGGEQYF.

This chain links TRBV29-1 with TRBJ1-2, with 8 bases that match TRBD1. The CDR3 contains 12 residues. V was pared by 3 bases and J by 7 bases, with 4 bases of the junction left unmatched. Germline-derived CDR1 and CDR2 are SQVTM and ANQGSEA. For the CDR3, the DNA is TGCAGCGTTGAGGCAGGGGGCCGTGGCTACACCTTC. It is translated as CSVEAGGRGYTF.

This rearrangement joins TRBV7-9 to TRBJ2-4, with a tentative D call TRBD2 (7 bases). Trimming took off 5 bases at V and 6 bases at J, with 14 bases between the two ends. Germline CDR1 and CDR2: SEHNR and FQNEAQ (reference sequence). CDR3 size: 14 residues. For the CDR3, the DNA is TGTGCCAGCAGCCCCCGTGCGGGGGCAAACATTCAGTACTTC. Translating it yields CASSPRAGANIQYF.

The chain uses TRBV9 and TRBJ2-5; D is unclear. The tail of the sequence fits TRBJ2-7 better, so the J call may be wrong. Germline CDR1 reads SGDLS; CDR2 reads YYNGEE. The CDR3 contains 15 residues. CDR3: CASSVEPSSNYEQYF. The CDR3 coding sequence is TGTGCCAGCAGCGTAGAACCGTCCTCCAACTACGAGCAGTACTTC.

This clone appeared a few times. The V call is TRBV5-6, the J call TRBJ2-5; D unresolved. The CDR3 spans 15 residues. Trimming removed 2 bases from V and 4 bases from J, with 15 bases in between. Germline V gene sequence: CDR1 SGHDT, CDR2 YYEEEE. The CDR3 DNA reads as TGTGCCAGCAGCTTACGGCGTATGGGTGGAGAGACCCAGTACTTC. It specifies CASSLRRMGGETQYF.